The rows below give T cell receptor beta chains drawn from one sample of a study of T cells after yellow fever vaccination. TCRdb analysed the 5' RACE reads with MiXCR anew, one entry per CDR3 protein. The sample lists about 580,000 distinct CDR3 sequences; about a sixth were seen once. This specimen consisted of PBMCs, obtained 5 to 6 days after the first yellow fever vaccination. All receptors come from a man between 18 and 29 years old who received the YFV17D yellow fever vaccine. CDR3s include the opening cysteine and the closing phenylalanine or tryptophan. The order of the fields is V gene, clone size, D gene, J gene, CDR3 protein, CDR3 DNA. The D gene is left open where the match is weak. The listing skips clone size in some rows; elsewhere it reads once, few, many or a size class.

>TRBV5-6|few|TRBD1|TRBJ2-7
CASSRAWGQAYEQYF
TGTGCCAGCAGCCGGGCCTGGGGACAGGCCTACGAGCAGTACTTC
>TRBV4-3|many|NA|TRBJ2-2
CASSQVPGDAYTGELFF
TGCGCCAGCAGCCAAGTTCCCGGGGACGCGTACACCGGGGAGCTGTTTTTT
>TRBV7-3|NA|NA|TRBJ2-7
CASSQTGAEQYF
TGTGCCAGCAGCCAAACCGGCGCAGAGCAGTACTTC
>TRBV25-1|many|TRBD1|TRBJ1-2
CASSETGTGGLKGYTF
TGTGCCAGCAGTGAGACCGGGACAGGGGGTTTGAAAGGCTACACCTTC
>TRBV9|few|NA|TRBJ2-7
CASSVDEGSYEQYF
TGTGCCAGCAGCGTAGATGAAGGCTCCTACGAGCAGTACTTC
>TRBV6-2/TRBV6-3|few|NA|TRBJ2-5
CASSARAGSAEETQYF
TGTGCCAGCAGTGCCCGGGCGGGCTCGGCGGAGGAGACCCAGTACTTC
>TRBV12-3/TRBV12-4|many|NA|TRBJ1-1
CASRRGLTEAFF
TGTGCCAGCAGGAGGGGTCTCACTGAAGCTTTCTTT
>TRBV4-1|NA|NA|TRBJ1-5
CASSQRDTDRRPQHF
TGCGCCAGCAGCCAACGGGACACCGACCGGCGGCCCCAGCATTTT
>TRBV4-3|many|NA|TRBJ2-3
CASSQEGADTQYF
TGCGCCAGCAGCCAAGAAGGGGCAGATACGCAGTATTTT
>TRBV9|NA|NA|TRBJ2-1
CASSVVGGGGREQFF
TGTGCCAGCAGCGTAGTAGGGGGCGGGGGTCGGGAGCAGTTCTTC
>TRBV9|NA|NA|TRBJ2-2
CASSPHTGELFF
TGTGCCAGCAGCCCCCACACCGGGGAGCTGTTTTTT
>TRBV12-3/TRBV12-4|NA|TRBD1|TRBJ2-5
CASSFSWTGEETQYF
TGTGCCAGCAGTTTCTCCTGGACAGGGGAAGAGACCCAGTACTTC
>TRBV6-5|few|NA|TRBJ2-7
CASSYWRGPLEQYF
TGTGCCAGCAGTTACTGGCGGGGGCCACTTGAGCAGTACTTC
>TRBV7-9|NA|TRBD2|TRBJ2-1
CASSPPGLADNEQFF
TGTGCCAGCAGCCCCCCGGGACTAGCGGACAATGAGCAGTTCTTC
>TRBV19|few|NA|TRBJ1-2
CASRLGANYGYTF
TGTGCCAGCCGACTAGGGGCGAACTATGGCTACACCTTC
>TRBV5-1|once|NA|TRBJ2-1
CASSLGALGDEQFF
TGCGCCAGCAGCTTAGGAGCATTGGGTGATGAGCAGTTCTTC
>TRBV7-3|few|TRBD1|TRBJ1-2
CASSSQTGQGYTF
TGTGCCAGCAGCTCCCAGACAGGGCAGGGCTACACCTTC
>TRBV28|NA|TRBD1|TRBJ2-1
CASSTWDREAVNEQFF
TGTGCCAGCTCAACTTGGGACAGGGAAGCTGTCAATGAGCAGTTCTTC
>TRBV6-2/TRBV6-3|NA|NA|TRBJ2-5
CASSYLPQRQETQYF
TGTGCCAGCAGTTACCTCCCCCAACGGCAAGAGACCCAGTACTTC
>TRBV29-1|NA|NA|TRBJ2-1
CSALSPGEQFF
TGCAGCGCCTTGTCGCCGGGTGAGCAGTTCTTC
>TRBV4-1|few|NA|TRBJ1-2
CASSFAGGYTF
TGCGCCAGCTCTTTCGCGGGTGGCTACACCTTC
>TRBV4-2|NA|NA|TRBJ1-1
CASSQDGWGGGDTEAFF
TGTGCCAGCAGCCAAGATGGTTGGGGCGGCGGGGACACTGAAGCTTTCTTT
>TRBV20-1|NA|TRBD1|TRBJ1-5
CSALGTITGVGQPQHF
TGCAGTGCTCTGGGAACGATAACAGGGGTAGGTCAGCCCCAGCATTTT
>TRBV4-1|NA|NA|TRBJ2-5
CASSLWEQETQYF
TGCGCCAGCAGCCTCTGGGAACAAGAGACCCAGTACTTC
>TRBV12-3/TRBV12-4|NA|TRBD2|TRBJ2-1
CASSFGRGEYNEQFF
TGTGCCAGCAGTTTTGGGCGGGGGGAGTACAATGAGCAGTTCTTC
>TRBV4-3|NA|NA|TRBJ1-4
CASSQGITVDEKLFF
TGCGCCAGCAGCCAAGGGATCACCGTTGATGAAAAACTGTTTTTT
>TRBV20-1|NA|TRBD1|TRBJ2-3
CSARVGDPGGDTQYF
TGCAGTGCTAGAGTTGGGGACCCAGGGGGAGATACGCAGTATTTT
>TRBV6-2/TRBV6-3|few|NA|TRBJ2-7
CASSYLRTGGGSYEQYF
TGTGCCAGCAGTTACTTACGGACGGGGGGCGGATCCTACGAGCAGTACTTC
>TRBV28|few|TRBD1|TRBJ2-2
CASSPQGAGTGELFF
TGTGCCAGCAGCCCACAGGGGGCGGGCACCGGGGAGCTGTTTTTT
>TRBV23-1|few|TRBD1|TRBJ1-5
CASSQVLFTGVTIVNQPQHF
TGCGCCAGCAGTCAAGTTTTGTTTACAGGGGTCACAATAGTGAATCAGCCCCAGCATTTT
>TRBV4-3|many|NA|TRBJ1-5
CASSQAATADLNWPQHF
TGCGCCAGCAGCCAAGCCGCGACAGCCGACCTCAATTGGCCCCAGCATTTT
>TRBV11-2|few|TRBD1|TRBJ1-2
CASSVRYPGGDRYGYTF
TGTGCCAGCAGCGTGCGATACCCAGGGGGCGATCGGTATGGCTACACCTTC
>TRBV5-1|NA|NA|TRBJ2-3
CASSFEGPDTQYF
TGCGCCAGCAGCTTTGAGGGGCCAGATACGCAGTATTTT
>TRBV7-8|few|NA|TRBJ2-1
CASSLRVVGNEQFF
TGTGCCAGCAGCTTAAGGGTGGTGGGCAATGAGCAGTTCTTC
>TRBV19|NA|NA|TRBJ2-2
CASQGFITGELFF
TGTGCCAGTCAAGGGTTCATCACCGGGGAGCTGTTTTTT
>TRBV5-5|many|NA|TRBJ1-1
CASSLASGSGTEAFF
TGTGCCAGCAGCTTGGCCTCTGGGTCGGGCACTGAAGCTTTCTTT
>TRBV7-8|NA|TRBD1|TRBJ2-3
CASSLPGQGATDTQYF
TGTGCCAGCAGCTTACCGGGACAGGGGGCTACAGATACGCAGTATTTT
>TRBV20-1|few|NA|TRBJ1-5
CSAPEVNSGNQPQHF
TGCAGTGCTCCTGAGGTTAATAGCGGCAATCAGCCCCAGCATTTT
>TRBV11-1|NA|NA|TRBJ2-1
CASSPQSGSNEQFF
TGTGCCAGCAGCCCCCAGAGCGGATCCAATGAGCAGTTCTTC
>TRBV5-1|NA|NA|TRBJ2-5
CASSQNTGSGETQYF
TGCGCCAGCAGCCAAAACACAGGGTCGGGGGAGACCCAGTACTTC
>TRBV27|few|TRBD2|TRBJ2-1
CASSLAPGLAVYEQFF
TGTGCCAGCAGTCTAGCTCCGGGACTAGCAGTTTATGAGCAGTTCTTC
>TRBV6-4|few|NA|TRBJ2-3
CASSDEGGAADTQYF
TGTGCCAGCAGTGACGAGGGGGGGGCCGCAGATACGCAGTATTTT
>TRBV7-9|NA|NA|TRBJ2-1
CASSLVSGGSSYNEQFF
TGTGCCAGCAGCTTAGTTTCGGGGGGCAGCTCCTACAATGAGCAGTTCTTC
>TRBV18|NA|NA|TRBJ2-5
CASSPHVTAQETQYF
TGTGCCAGCTCACCACACGTGACAGCTCAAGAGACCCAGTACTTC
>TRBV6-5|few|TRBD1|TRBJ1-2
CASSYSRQGATNYGYTF
TGTGCCAGCAGTTACTCGAGGCAGGGGGCCACCAACTATGGCTACACCTTC
>TRBV5-1|few|TRBD2|TRBJ2-2
CASSSYAAGALLGGTGELFF
TGCGCCAGCAGCTCATATGCAGCGGGGGCCCTGCTAGGGGGGACCGGGGAGCTGTTTTTT